These 18 T cell receptor beta chains came from one sample sequenced in a study of vaccination effects on CD4 cells after COVID-19. The method was immunoSEQ multiplex PCR; TCRdb's version includes in-frame clones alone and lacks a portion of them. The sample holds about 51,000 clones, approximately 81% seen once. For these TCRs, the target antigens are not known. The authors isolated CD4+ T cells after nine to eleven days of culture. Sequences were derived from CD4+ T cells from PBMCs cultured without peptide, sampled before COVID-19 vaccination. The receptors here all came from a human donor who had a prior SARS-CoV-2 infection.

For the CDR3, the DNA is TGTGCCAGTAGTATCCGACAGGGGGCCAACTATGGCTACACCTTC. This sequence encodes CASSIRQGANYGYTF. The V gene is TRBV19, the J gene TRBJ1-2; 10 positions match TRBD1. CDR3 length equals 15 residues. The trim removed 3 bases at V and 2 bases at J, leaving 3 bases unmatched. Germline loops: CDR1 LNHDA, CDR2 SQIVND (reference sequence). Together with reference TRBV19 and TRBJ1-2, the CDR3 gives the full variable domain: DGGITQSPKYLFRKEGQNVTLSCEQNLNHDAMYWYRQDPGQGLRLIYYSQIVNDFQKGDIAEGYSVSREKKESFPLTVTSAQKNPTAFYLCASSIRQGANYGYTFGSGTRLTVV.

In regard to this clone: The germline gene is not matched at one end of the junction; a read error may be the cause. The V and J genes are TRBV6-4 and TRBJ1-3; D unclear. This CDR3 comprises 16 residues. The germline V gene encodes CDR1 MRHNA and CDR2 SNTAGT. The CDR3 DNA is TGTGCCAGCAGTGAATCGAAATTAGTGACTGGTAACACCATATATTTT. Residues: CASSESKLVTGNTIYF.

CDR3 amino acids: CASSRERQETQYF. Written as DNA, the CDR3 is TGTGCCAGCAGTAGGGAGCGACAAGAGACCCAGTACTTC. The rearrangement links TRBV2 to TRBJ2-5; maybe TRBD2 (5 bases). The CDR3 is made up of 13 amino acids. V was trimmed by 5 bases and J by 2 bases, leaving 9 bases between them. The germline V gene encodes CDR1 SNHLY and CDR2 FYNNEI.

This chain connects TRBV6-5 to TRBJ1-2, with a possible D match to TRBD1 (6 bases). Germline-derived CDR1 and CDR2 are MNHEY and SVGAGI. There are 16 residues in the CDR3. Trimming removed 0 bases at V and 3 bases at J, with 14 bases between. As DNA, the CDR3 is TGTGCCAGCAGTTACTCGTCTTCCAGGGGTGACTATGGCTACACCTTC. It yields the protein CASSYSSSRGDYGYTF.

The chain couples TRBV11-2 to TRBJ2-5; 8 nucleotides line up with TRBD1. CDR1 and CDR2 from the germline V gene are SGHAT and FQNNGV. After removal of 3 bases from V and 4 bases from J, the junction contained 10 bases not matched to a gene. CDR3 length equals 16 residues. This CDR3 is CASSFLSRGLTETQYF. The CDR3 DNA is TGTGCCAGCAGCTTTTTGTCCAGGGGGCTAACAGAGACCCAGTACTTC.

This rearrangement joins TRBV7-3 to TRBJ2-3; D unclear. Germline-derived CDR1 and CDR2 are SGHTA and FQGTGA. V was cut by 3 bases and J by 4 bases, with 11 bases left in between. The CDR3 totals 14 residues. The CDR3 region has the DNA TGTGCCAGCAGCTTGACAAAAGACGCAGATACGCAGTATTTT. The encoded protein is CASSLTKDADTQYF. Full variable domain (missing parts from reference TRBV7-3 and TRBJ2-3): GAGVSQTPSNKVTEKGKYVELRCDPISGHTALYWYRQSLGQGPEFLIYFQGTGAADDSGLPNDRFFAVRPEGSVSTLKIQRTERGDSAVYLCASSLTKDADTQYFGPGTRLTVL.

This chain uses TRBV7-2 with TRBJ2-1, with D unclear. Trimming removed 4 bases from V and 4 bases from J, with 5 bases in between. Germline CDR1 SGHTA, CDR2 FQGNSA. The CDR3 has 12 amino acids. CDR3 bases: TGTGCCAGCAGCTATATATACAATGAGCAGTTCTTC. Translated: CASSYIYNEQFF. Variable domain in full (rest from reference TRBV7-2 and TRBJ2-1): GAGVSQSPSNKVTEKGKDVELRCDPISGHTALYWYRQSLGQGLEFLIYFQGNSAPDKSGLPSDRFSAERTGGSVSTLTIQRTQQEDSAVYLCASSYIYNEQFFGPGTRLTVL.

V gene TRBV5-5 combines with J gene TRBJ1-4; no reliable D call. Germline lookup yields CDR1 SGHKS and CDR2 YYEKEE (reference sequence). CDR3 length: 15 residues. The V end was cut by 1 base, the J end by 7 bases, with 14 bases between. CDR3 sequence (DNA): TGTGCCAGCAGCTTGATAGGCAGGCCGGGTGAAAAACTGTTTTTT. Translated, it gives CASSLIGRPGEKLFF. The full variable domain, its missing parts supplied by reference TRBV5-5 and TRBJ1-4, is DAGVTQSPTHLIKTRGQQVTLRCSPISGHKSVSWYQQVLGQGPQFIFQYYEKEERGRGNFPDRFSARQFPNYSSELNVNALLLGDSALYLCASSLIGRPGEKLFFGSGTQLSVL.

The chain has TRBV21-1 and TRBJ2-7; TRBD2, the D gene given by the table, was not confirmed from the DNA. TRBV21-1 is recorded as a pseudogene. The CDR3 is 16 residues long. The CDR3 nucleotides read TGTGCCAGCAGCAAGCAGGGACTAGCGGGCCACTACGAGCAGTACTTC. Protein: CASSKQGLAGHYEQYF.

By frequency in the sample, this clone is medium-sized. V usage is TRBV5-4 and J usage is TRBJ2-6; TRBD1 might be the D (5 bases). The ends were cut back, 1 base at V and 2 bases at J, with 7 bases in the middle. Per germline, CDR1 SGHNT and CDR2 YYREEE (reference sequence). The CDR3 loop spans 15 amino acids. The CDR3 DNA reads TGTGCCAGCAGCTTGCCAGGGACTGGGGCCAACGTCCTGACTTTC. Translated, it gives CASSLPGTGANVLTF.

The chain links TRBV11-3 to TRBJ2-1; TRBD1 or TRBD2 may be the D gene (5 bases each). Trimming left V 5 bases short and J 6 bases short, with 11 bases between. Per germline, CDR1 SGHNT and CDR2 YENEEA. This CDR3 has 13 residues. CDR3 in DNA: TGTGCCAGCAGCGACTGGGACCGCAATGAGCAGTTCTTC. Protein product: CASSDWDRNEQFF. The variable domain in full, completed from reference TRBV11-3 and TRBJ2-1, reads EAGVVQSPRYKIIEKKQPVAFWCNPISGHNTLYWYLQNLGQGPELLIRYENEEAVDDSQLPKDRFSAERLKGVDSTLKIQPAELGDSAVYLCASSDWDRNEQFFGPGTRLTVL.

V and J are TRBV6-5 and TRBJ2-6; D is undetermined. The CDR3 runs to 14 residues. Trimming stripped 2 bases from V and 0 bases from J, with 2 bases between. CDR1 and CDR2 (germline): MNHEY, SVGAGI. CDR3 loop: CASSYSSGANVLTF. In nucleotides, the CDR3 is TGTGCCAGCAGTTACAGCTCTGGGGCCAACGTCCTGACTTTC.

The chain joins TRBV6-1 to TRBJ1-2, with 8 bases that match TRBD1. J lost 4 bases, V lost 1 base, and 8 bases had no gene match. Germline V gene sequence: CDR1 MNHNS, CDR2 SASEGT. The CDR3 is made up of 16 amino acids. The DNA of the CDR3 is TGTGCCAGCAGTGAAGTCTGGACAGGGAGGAGCTATGGCTACACCTTC. It yields the protein CASSEVWTGRSYGYTF.

J is TRBJ2-2 and V is TRBV9; 10 nucleotides align to TRBD1. J lost 7 bases, V lost 6 bases, and 15 bases had no gene match. CDR1 and CDR2 from the germline V gene are SGDLS and YYNGEE. CDR3 length equals 17 residues. CDR3 sequence: CASNQGTGALGNGELFF. CDR3 nucleotide sequence: TGTGCCAGCAACCAGGGGACAGGGGCCCTAGGTAACGGGGAGCTGTTTTTT.

The V and J genes are TRBV5-1 and TRBJ1-2; D is uncertain. Trimming removed 0 bases from V and 0 bases from J, with 9 bases in between. This CDR3 is built from 15 residues. The germline V gene has CDR1 SGHRS and CDR2 YFSETQ. CDR3 sequence (DNA): TGCGCCAGCAGCTTGGGACTCGAGGCTAACTATGGCTACACCTTC. Residues: CASSLGLEANYGYTF.

The chain carries TRBV7-9 and TRBJ1-1; 7 bases agree with TRBD1. The CDR3 totals 13 residues. After removal of 4 bases from V and 3 bases from J, the junction contained 2 bases not matched to a gene. The germline V gene has CDR1 SEHNR and CDR2 FQNEAQ (reference sequence). Written as DNA, the CDR3 is TGTGCCAGCAGCTCCCAGGGGGACACTGAAGCTTTCTTT. Translating gives CASSSQGDTEAFF.

The chain has TRBV28 and TRBJ2-1; D ambiguous. V was cut by 2 bases and J by 4 bases, with 6 bases left in between. CDR1 and CDR2 from the germline V gene are MDHEN and SYDVKM. The CDR3 consists of 13 residues. The CDR3, as DNA: TGTGCCAGCAGTTTACTTCTTTACAATGAGCAGTTCTTC. Protein product: CASSLLLYNEQFF. Filled out from reference TRBV28 and TRBJ2-1, the complete variable domain reads DVKVTQSSRYLVKRTGEKVFLECVQDMDHENMFWYRQDPGLGLRLIYFSYDVKMKEKGDIPEGYSVSREKKERFSLILESASTNQTSMYLCASSLLLYNEQFFGPGTRLTVL.

On this clone itself: At one end, the junction sequence differs from germline, possibly due to a read error. The V call is TRBV7-7, the J call TRBJ2-5, with 9 nucleotides matching TRBD2. Germline V CDR1 and CDR2: SSHAT, FNYEAQ (reference sequence). CDR3 length equals 14 residues. CDR3 amino acids: CASSPSSGAETQYF. The CDR3 DNA sequence: TGTGCTAGCAGCCCTTCTAGCGGGGCAGAGACCCAGTACTTC.